This T cell receptor (beta chain) originates from a study of blood T cell repertoires in COVID-19. About the research overall: Acute and convalescent COVID-19 specimens originated in the United States, Italy and Spain. Sample material is recorded as cDNA or gDNA derived from T cells, B-cell-depleted T cells, or PBMCs.

As originally analysed: Amplifying reference gene primers gave estimates of nucleated cell counts. The assay was immunoSEQ multiplex PCR, and TCRdb's table has in-frame clones only and misses some. V, J and clone size reflect that table, while D and trimming were determined from the DNA. There are approximately 220,000 clones in the sample; 70% to 90% occur only once, and roughly 0.7% lies in the top ten. The sequence was collected from a man aged 35 to 55 with acute or convalescent COVID-19. Sequencing was carried out using peripheral blood.

Here the CDR3 reads CATKTSGMGYEQYF. CDR3 DNA sequence: TGTGCCACCAAGACTAGCGGTATGGGCTACGAGCAGTACTTC. The V gene is TRBV10-3, the J gene TRBJ2-7, with 9 bases that match TRBD2. Germline loops: CDR1 ENHRY, CDR2 SYGVKD. V gave up 10 bases and J gave up 3 bases; unmatched junction bases: 10. The CDR3 sequence is 14 residues long.